This TCR beta chain was identified during a study of T cells in Graves' hyperthyroidism and ophthalmopathy. Notes on the study in general: Most thyroid clonotypes with frequency above 0.001 were detected in blood. Ophthalmopathy got predicted by the model a median around 6.8 months before its onset. A model built on 13 V-J features separated ophthalmopathy from stable hyperthyroidism.

TCR beta CDR3 region amplification was performed from RNA transcripts. The HTBI primer set served for first-round RT-PCR of the TCR CDR3. TCRdb passed the multiplex PCR reads through MiXCR, listing each CDR3 protein once. The profile shows around 340,000 distinct CDR3 sequences, 21% of them singletons. Comments on this clonotype: Its specificity is not known.

The V gene end was trimmed by 4 bases and the J gene end by 0 bases; junction bases not matched to a gene: 10. Germline V gene sequence: CDR1 SGHKS, CDR2 YYEKEE (reference sequence). CDR3 length: 18 residues. This TCR was sampled from a woman aged 45-65 years with Graves' hyperthyroidism. What was sequenced was blood. V and J are TRBV5-5 and TRBJ2-3; 11 positions agree with TRBD2. DNA for the CDR3: TGTGCCAGCAGCCGAGCTAGCGGGGGGCCCACTAGCACAGATACGCAGTATTTT. It codes for CASSRASGGPTSTDTQYF.